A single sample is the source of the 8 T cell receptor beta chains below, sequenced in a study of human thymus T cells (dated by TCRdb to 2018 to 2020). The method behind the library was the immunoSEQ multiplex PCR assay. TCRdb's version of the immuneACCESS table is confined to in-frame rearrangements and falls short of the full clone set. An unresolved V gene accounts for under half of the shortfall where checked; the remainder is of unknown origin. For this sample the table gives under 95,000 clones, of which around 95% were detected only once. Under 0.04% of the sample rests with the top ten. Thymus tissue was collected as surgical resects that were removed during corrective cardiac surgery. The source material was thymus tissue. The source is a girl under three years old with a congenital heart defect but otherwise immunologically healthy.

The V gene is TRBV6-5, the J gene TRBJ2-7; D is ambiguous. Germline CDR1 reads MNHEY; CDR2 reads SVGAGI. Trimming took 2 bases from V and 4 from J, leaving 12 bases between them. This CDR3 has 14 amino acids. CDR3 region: CASSYAQYRYEQYF. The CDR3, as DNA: TGTGCCAGCAGTTACGCGCAGTATCGGTACGAGCAGTACTTC.

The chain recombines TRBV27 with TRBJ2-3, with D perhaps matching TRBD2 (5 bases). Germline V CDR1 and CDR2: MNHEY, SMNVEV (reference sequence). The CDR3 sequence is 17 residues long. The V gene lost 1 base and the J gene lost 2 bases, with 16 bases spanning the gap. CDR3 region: CASSLCNSGSPTDTQYF. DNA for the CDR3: TGTGCCAGCAGTTTATGTAACAGCGGTTCCCCCACAGATACGCAGTATTTT.

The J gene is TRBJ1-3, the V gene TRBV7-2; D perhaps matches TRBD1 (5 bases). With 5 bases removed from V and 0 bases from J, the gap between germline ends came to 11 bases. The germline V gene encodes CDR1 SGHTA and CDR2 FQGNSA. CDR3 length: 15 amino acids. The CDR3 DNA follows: TGTGCCAGCAGCGCGGGGCCCCCCTCTGGAAACACCATATATTTT. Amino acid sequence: CASSAGPPSGNTIYF. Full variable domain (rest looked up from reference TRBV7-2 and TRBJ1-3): GAGVSQSPSNKVTEKGKDVELRCDPISGHTALYWYRQSLGQGLEFLIYFQGNSAPDKSGLPSDRFSAERTGGSVSTLTIQRTQQEDSAVYLCASSAGPPSGNTIYFGEGSWLTVV.

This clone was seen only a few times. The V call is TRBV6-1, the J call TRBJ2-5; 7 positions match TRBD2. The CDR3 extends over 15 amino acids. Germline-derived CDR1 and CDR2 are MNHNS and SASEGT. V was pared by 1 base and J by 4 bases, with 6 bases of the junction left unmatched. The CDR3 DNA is TGTGCCAGCAGTGAAGATAAGCGGGATCGAGAGACCCAGTACTTC. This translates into CASSEDKRDRETQYF.

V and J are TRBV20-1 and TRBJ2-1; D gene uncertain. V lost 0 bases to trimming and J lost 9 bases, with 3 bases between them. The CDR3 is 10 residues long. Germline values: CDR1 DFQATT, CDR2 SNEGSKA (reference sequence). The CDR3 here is CSARDSEQFF. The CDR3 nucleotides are TGCAGTGCTAGAGATAGTGAGCAGTTCTTC.

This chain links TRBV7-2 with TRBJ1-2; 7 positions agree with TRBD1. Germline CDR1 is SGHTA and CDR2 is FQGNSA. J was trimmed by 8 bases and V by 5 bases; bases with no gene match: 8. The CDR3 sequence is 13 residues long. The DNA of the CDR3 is TGTGCCAGCAGCGCACAGGGGTGTGGCGGCTACACCTTC. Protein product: CASSAQGCGGYTF.

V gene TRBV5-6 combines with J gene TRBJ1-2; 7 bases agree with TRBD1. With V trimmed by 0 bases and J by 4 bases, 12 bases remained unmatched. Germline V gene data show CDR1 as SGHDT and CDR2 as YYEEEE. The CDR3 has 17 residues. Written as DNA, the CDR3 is TGTGCCAGCAGCTTGGTGGACAGGCAATTGGGGAGCTATGGCTACACCTTC. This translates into CASSLVDRQLGSYGYTF.

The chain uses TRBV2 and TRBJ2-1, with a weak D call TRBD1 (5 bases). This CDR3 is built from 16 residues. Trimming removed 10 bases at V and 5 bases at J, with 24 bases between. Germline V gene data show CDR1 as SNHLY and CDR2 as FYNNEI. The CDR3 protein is CAIKTNLRRGNNEQFF. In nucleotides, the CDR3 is TGTGCCATAAAAACCAACCTTCGAAGGGGAAACAATGAGCAGTTCTTC.